A single sample gave rise to the 4 T cell receptor beta chains below, sequenced in a study of cytomegalovirus exposure and HLA in healthy donors. Use of 60 Vbeta and 13 Jbeta primers characterized the PCR. TCRdb's copy holds only in-frame clones and misses some; the assay was immunoSEQ multiplex PCR. Its listing shows roughly 120,000 clones. Sequencing used PBMCs. All receptors come from a man younger than 35 in good health and CMV-seronegative.

The chain uses TRBV28 and TRBJ2-7; a possible D gene is TRBD2 (5 bases). The CDR3 covers 11 residues. Germline V gives CDR1 MDHEN, CDR2 SYDVKM. The V end lost 7 bases, the J end lost 7 bases, and 11 bases lay between the germline ends. The DNA of the CDR3 is TGTGCCAGCACCCGTGGGGAGGAGCAGTACTTC. Protein sequence: CASTRGEEQYF.

The chain links TRBV5-1 to TRBJ1-3, with TRBD1 matching 7 bases. The CDR3 is made up of 17 amino acids. Trimming cost V 2 bases and J 0 bases; bases outside gene matches: 8. Germline V CDR1 and CDR2: SGHRS, YFSETQ. The CDR3: CASSLHPGTDSGNTIYF. The CDR3 DNA is TGCGCCAGCAGCTTACACCCCGGGACAGACTCTGGAAACACCATATATTTT. The variable domain in full, completed from reference TRBV5-1 and TRBJ1-3, reads KAGVTQTPRYLIKTRGQQVTLSCSPISGHRSVSWYQQTPGQGLQFLFEYFSETQRNKGNFPGRFSGRQFSNSRSEMNVSTLELGDSALYLCASSLHPGTDSGNTIYFGEGSWLTVV.

The chain has TRBV27 and TRBJ2-1; 11 nucleotides agree with TRBD2. CDR1 and CDR2 (germline): MNHEY, SMNVEV (reference sequence). This CDR3 comprises 15 residues. Trimming at V came to 6 bases and at J to 8 bases, leaving 9 bases not matched to a gene. The CDR3 DNA follows: TGTGCCAGCAGCCGAACTAGCGGGAGTTTTGATGAGCAGTTCTTC. This codes for CASSRTSGSFDEQFF.

The chain joins TRBV2 to TRBJ2-5, with a weak D call TRBD2 (5 bases). The J call may be incorrect, as the DNA end agrees better with TRBJ2-7. Germline V CDR1 and CDR2: SNHLY, FYNNEI. The CDR3 is 11 amino acids. CDR3 amino acids: CASMGSYEQYF. The CDR3 DNA follows: TGTGCCAGCATGGGGAGCTACGAGCAGTACTTC.